Shown below are 17 T cell receptor beta chains from a single sample sequenced in a study of cytomegalovirus exposure and HLA in healthy donors. The PCR employed 60 Vbeta primers together with 13 Jbeta primers. The table came from immunoSEQ multiplex PCR; TCRdb's copy has only in-frame clones and leaves some out. The table has around 59,000 clones, 75% to 90% seen once; the top ten hold 3.5% to 4%. Sample: PBMCs. The receptors originated from a woman in her thirties or forties in good health and CMV-seronegative.

The chain employs TRBV27 and TRBJ2-2, with D perhaps TRBD2 (5 bases). V was cut by 5 bases and J by 6 bases, with 19 bases left in between. CDR1 and CDR2 from the germline V gene are MNHEY and SMNVEV (reference sequence). The CDR3 length is 16 residues. This chain's CDR3 is CASSPQESERAGELFF. The CDR3 DNA reads TGTGCCAGCAGTCCCCAGGAAAGTGAGAGGGCCGGGGAGCTGTTTTTT.

This clone occurred once. The gene calls are TRBV6-1 and TRBJ1-2; 7 bases fit TRBD1. The CDR3 runs 13 residues. Looked up from germline, CDR1 is MNHNS and CDR2 is SASEGT. With 4 bases clipped from V and 7 bases from J, the junction kept 6 bases outside the gene matches. The chain's CDR3 is CASSGIQGSGYTF. The CDR3 nucleotides are TGTGCCAGCAGTGGAATACAGGGGTCTGGCTACACCTTC.

The chain joins TRBV6-6 to TRBJ1-2; D gene ambiguous. Trimming left V 6 bases short and J 7 bases short, with 21 bases between. The CDR3 is 15 residues long. Germline V gene lookup returns CDR1 MNHNY and CDR2 SVGAGI (reference sequence). CDR3 in amino acids: CASRREMGSPSGYTF. Here the CDR3 DNA reads TGTGCCAGCAGGAGGGAGATGGGCTCGCCTTCTGGCTACACCTTC.

The rearrangement links TRBV28 to TRBJ1-1; possibly TRBD1 for D (5 bases). Germline CDR1 and CDR2: MDHEN and SYDVKM. Trimming shortened V by 1 base and J by 3 bases, and 12 bases separated the two germline ends. The CDR3 consists of 15 residues. The CDR3 is CASSLYEGTYTEAFF. The CDR3 DNA reads TGTGCCAGCAGTTTATATGAGGGGACTTACACTGAAGCTTTCTTT.

This sequence joins TRBV27 and TRBJ2-7, with D hard to call. The germline gives CDR1 MNHEY, CDR2 SMNVEV (reference sequence). V lost 6 bases, J lost 6 bases, and 15 bases lay in between. The CDR3 runs to 13 residues. DNA of the CDR3: TGTGCCAGCAGGCTAGATCGGTGGAGCGAGCAGTACTTC. Its protein product is CASRLDRWSEQYF.

This chain links TRBV5-4 with TRBJ2-2; D is possibly TRBD1 (6 bases). The CDR3 contains 16 residues. CDR1 is SGHNT and CDR2 is YYREEE in the germline V gene (reference sequence). V was pared by 0 bases and J by 5 bases, with 14 bases between. The CDR3 nucleotides are TGTGCCAGCAGCTTGGGAGGGGGAGTTATAACCGGGGAGCTGTTTTTT. Residues: CASSLGGGVITGELFF.

The chain combines TRBV5-1 with TRBJ2-3, with 8 nucleotides matching TRBD2. This CDR3 spans 16 amino acids. Germline V lookup: CDR1 SGHRS, CDR2 YFSETQ. Trimming removed 1 base from V and 4 bases from J; junction bases left unmatched: 8. The CDR3: CASSLIKRELSDTQYF. The CDR3 nucleotides are TGCGCCAGCAGCTTGATCAAGCGGGAGTTGTCAGATACGCAGTATTTT.

This clone was recorded only once. CDR3 protein: CASTPGLDNYNEQFF. The CDR3 DNA sequence: TGTGCCAGCACCCCGGGACTAGATAACTACAATGAGCAGTTCTTC. V gene TRBV6-6 combines with J gene TRBJ2-1; TRBD2 matches 8 bases. This CDR3 comprises 15 residues. CDR1 and CDR2 from the germline V gene are MNHNY and SVGAGI (reference sequence). Trimming took 7 bases from V and 3 from J; bases not matched to a gene: 8.

The chain is built from TRBV7-2 and TRBJ1-4, with D possibly matching TRBD1 (6 bases). Trimming stripped 5 bases from V and 8 bases from J, with 15 bases between. The germline V gene has CDR1 SGHTA and CDR2 FQGNSA. This CDR3 spans 14 amino acids. The CDR3 sequence is CASSRDTGREKLFF. CDR3 coding DNA: TGTGCCAGCAGCAGGGACACCGGTAGGGAAAAACTGTTTTTT.

The gene calls are TRBV7-9 and TRBJ1-2; D remains ambiguous. Germline V CDR1 and CDR2: SEHNR, FQNEAQ (reference sequence). The germline V and J ends were trimmed by 7 bases and 2 bases, with 14 bases remaining between them. This CDR3 spans 14 amino acids. CDR3 nucleotide sequence: TGTGCCAGCACCCCACCGGGAAGAAACTATGGCTACACCTTC. Translating gives CASTPPGRNYGYTF.

The rearrangement uses TRBV5-4 and TRBJ2-1; D might be TRBD2 (5 bases). V was trimmed by 0 bases and J by 9 bases, leaving 7 bases between them. The CDR3 covers 12 residues. Germline CDR1 is SGHNT and CDR2 is YYREEE (reference sequence). The CDR3 DNA reads TGTGCCAGCAGCTTGGAAGAGGGTGAGCAGTTCTTC. It specifies CASSLEEGEQFF. The whole variable domain, remainder taken from reference TRBV5-4 and TRBJ2-1, is ETGVTQSPTHLIKTRGQQVTLRCSSQSGHNTVSWYQQALGQGPQFIFQYYREEENGRGNFPPRFSGLQFPNYSSELNVNALELDDSALYLCASSLEEGEQFFGPGTRLTVL.

V gene TRBV4-3 combines with J gene TRBJ2-7; 10 bases map to TRBD2. The V and J ends lost 1 base and 6 bases, in that order; junction bases with no gene match: 3. This CDR3 has 14 residues. Germline CDR1 is LGHNA and CDR2 is YSLEER. Written as DNA, the CDR3 is TGCGCCAGCAGCCAAGGCCTAGCGGGAGCCGAGCAGTACTTC. It codes for CASSQGLAGAEQYF.

The rearrangement joins TRBV2 to TRBJ2-1; TRBD2 agrees at 11 bases. The germline V gene encodes CDR1 SNHLY and CDR2 FYNNEI. V shed 6 bases and J 5 bases; nucleotides not matched to a gene: 3. The CDR3 covers 14 residues. The CDR3: CASRQGLADNEQFF. CDR3 DNA: TGTGCCAGCAGGCAGGGACTAGCGGACAATGAGCAGTTCTTC.

The CDR3 reads CASSSTTSGSQDDTQYF. The DNA of the CDR3 is TGTGCCAGCAGCTCAACCACTAGCGGGAGTCAGGATGATACGCAGTATTTT. The chain uses TRBV28 and TRBJ2-3, with TRBD2 matching over 11 bases. The V and J ends lost 6 bases and 6 bases, in that order; junction bases with no gene match: 14. The CDR3 is 17 residues long. Per germline, CDR1 MDHEN and CDR2 SYDVKM.

This clone appeared a single time. The gene calls are TRBV18 and TRBJ1-5, with D possibly being TRBD1 (5 bases). Germline assignment: CDR1 KGHSH and CDR2 LQKENI. The CDR3 covers 17 residues. Trimming stripped 1 base from V and 5 bases from J, with 18 bases between. The CDR3 here is CASSPHSPQAIDQPQHF. The CDR3, as DNA: TGTGCCAGCTCACCACATAGCCCACAGGCGATTGATCAGCCCCAGCATTTT.

This clone is medium-sized. The chain is built from TRBV28 and TRBJ2-5, with no clear D. V lost 3 bases, J lost 1 base, and 12 bases lay in between. The germline gives CDR1 MDHEN, CDR2 SYDVKM. The CDR3 loop spans 15 amino acids. The CDR3, as DNA: TGTGCCAGCAGTTTGCCCCCGCTATTCCAAGAGACCCAGTACTTC. It translates to CASSLPPLFQETQYF.

The V gene is TRBV30, the J gene TRBJ1-1; the D is unclear. CDR1 is GTSNPN and CDR2 is SVGIG in the germline V gene (reference sequence). CDR3 length: 13 residues. V gave up 2 bases and J gave up 1 base, with 8 bases separating them. The CDR3 region is CAWSLAKNTEAFF. DNA of the CDR3: TGTGCCTGGAGTCTGGCCAAGAACACTGAAGCTTTCTTT.